The 31 T cell receptor beta chains below were found in one sample sequenced in a study of breast tumors, draining lymph nodes, adjacent tissues. TCRdb re-derived calls from the multiplex PCR reads in MiXCR, one entry per CDR3 protein. The repertoire holds under 80,000 distinct CDR3 sequences, with about 40% as singletons. Sequencing input: breast tumor tissue. These receptors came from a female donor with breast cancer. Some clones in this sample may be carry-over from other donors' samples.

In its sample, this clonotype was seen many times. V and J are TRBV7-8 and TRBJ1-5; 8 bases line up with TRBD1. CDR3 size: 14 residues. Per the germline V gene, CDR1 is SGHVS and CDR2 is FQNEAQ. The V and J ends lost 5 bases and 7 bases, in that order; junction bases with no gene match: 7. Here the CDR3 DNA reads TGTGCCAGCAGCCCGGGACAGGCGGAACAGCCCCAGCATTTT. It specifies CASSPGQAEQPQHF.

Many counts were recorded for this clonotype. The J gene is TRBJ2-2, the V gene TRBV6-1; no firm D call. The CDR3 contains 15 residues. V lost 1 base, J lost 8 bases, and 14 bases lay in between. CDR1 and CDR2 from the germline V gene are MNHNS and SASEGT. The CDR3 protein is CASSEVVRQSGELFF. In DNA form, the CDR3 reads TGTGCCAGCAGTGAAGTGGTACGGCAATCGGGGGAGCTGTTTTTT.

J is TRBJ1-6 and V is TRBV20-1, with 10 nucleotides matching TRBD1. There are 14 residues in the CDR3. Germline CDR1 reads DFQATT; CDR2 reads SNEGSKA (reference sequence). V lost 3 bases and J lost 9; bases outside the gene matches: 5. The CDR3 nucleotides read TGCAGTGCTAGGACAGGGGGCGCCTCTTCACCCCTCCACTTT. Protein sequence: CSARTGGASSPLHF.

The table lists this clonotype with a few counts. The V gene is TRBV2, the J gene TRBJ2-1, with 7 bases fitting TRBD1. The germline V gene has CDR1 SNHLY and CDR2 FYNNEI. CDR3 length: 15 residues. The V gene end was trimmed by 5 bases and the J gene end by 3 bases; junction bases not matched to a gene: 7. Here the CDR3 DNA reads TGTGCCAGCAGTTCCCGAGGACAGGTCTACAATGAGCAGTTCTTC. Its protein is CASSSRGQVYNEQFF.

This clonotype was seen at least ten times. The J gene is TRBJ1-2, the V gene TRBV6-5; D gene uncertain. Germline V gene lookup returns CDR1 MNHEY and CDR2 SVGAGI. There are 13 residues in the CDR3. Trimming removed 2 bases from V and 4 bases from J, with 8 bases in between. CDR3 coding DNA: TGTGCCAGCAGTTACGGCTCGGGCTATGGCTACACCTTC. Translating it yields CASSYGSGYGYTF.

V is TRBV11-1 and J is TRBJ2-5, with D tentatively TRBD1 (7 bases). The CDR3 runs to 15 residues. Germline V gene lookup returns CDR1 SGHAT and CDR2 FQDESV (reference sequence). V gave up 5 bases and J gave up 8 bases, with 21 bases separating them. This chain's CDR3 is CASSLNTGDGTTQYF. The CDR3, as DNA: TGTGCCAGCAGCCTAAACACAGGGGATGGGACTACCCAGTACTTC.

With respect to this clonotype: The junction departs from germline at one end; a sequencing error may be responsible. The genes are TRBV5-1 and TRBJ2-5; either TRBD1 or TRBD2 may fit D (5 bases each). Germline lookup yields CDR1 SGHRS and CDR2 YFSETQ. The CDR3 totals 14 residues. CDR3 sequence (DNA): TGCGCCAGCAGCTTGGAAGGGACCCAAGACACCCAGTACTTC. Protein product: CASSLEGTQDTQYF.

At least ten counts were recorded for this clonotype. The V gene is TRBV6-1, the J gene TRBJ2-3; D not certain. In germline, CDR1 is MNHNS, CDR2 SASEGT. The CDR3 runs 13 residues. V lost 4 bases, J lost 6 bases, and 11 bases lay in between. The CDR3 loop reads CASSGLSVDTQYF. DNA for the CDR3: TGTGCCAGCAGTGGACTCTCGGTGGATACGCAGTATTTT.

This sequence joins TRBV12-3 or TRBV12-4 and TRBJ2-5, with D possibly TRBD1 on 6 matching bases. This CDR3 contains 15 residues. Trimming pared 2 bases from V and 5 bases from J, leaving 15 bases between. CDR3 in DNA: TGTGCCAGCAGTTTATGGACAGCCAGGAGGGAGACCCAGTACTTC. It translates to CASSLWTARRETQYF.

In this sample, this clonotype turned up many times. The chain is built from TRBV2 and TRBJ2-3; 15 bases agree with TRBD2. The trim removed 6 bases at V and 4 bases at J, leaving 11 bases unmatched. This CDR3 is built from 18 residues. Germline CDR1 and CDR2: SNHLY and FYNNEI. CDR3 coding DNA: TGTGCCAGCAGCTCCGGGACTAGCGGGGGGAGGGCGCCAGATACGCAGTATTTT. This gives the protein CASSSGTSGGRAPDTQYF.

The V gene is TRBV3-1, the J gene TRBJ1-5, with D unresolved. With 3 bases removed from V and 7 bases from J, the gap between germline ends came to 13 bases. Germline-derived CDR1 and CDR2 are LGHDT and YNNKEL (reference sequence). This CDR3 spans 14 amino acids. The CDR3, as DNA: TGTGCCAGCAGCCATCGCGGGCTGAACCAGCCCCAGCATTTT. Translated: CASSHRGLNQPQHF.

This clonotype came up many times. The chain carries TRBV5-8 and TRBJ1-2; D perhaps matches TRBD1 (5 bases). V was pared by 4 bases and J by 3 bases, with 7 bases between. CDR1 SGHTS and CDR2 YDEGEE come from the germline V gene. The CDR3 has 12 amino acids. CDR3 DNA: TGTGCCAGCAGCGGGGCCTACTATGGCTACACCTTC. Amino acids: CASSGAYYGYTF.

The sample holds many counts of this clonotype. V usage is TRBV3-1 and J usage is TRBJ2-7; 11 bases map to TRBD2. V was pared by 0 bases and J by 1 base, with 5 bases of the junction left unmatched. Germline CDR1 is LGHDT and CDR2 is YNNKEL (reference sequence). There are 17 residues in the CDR3. CDR3 sequence reads: CASSQESGLAVSYEQYF. The CDR3 DNA reads TGTGCCAGCAGCCAAGAATCGGGACTAGCGGTATCCTACGAGCAGTACTTC.

On this clonotype itself: The germline gene is not matched at one end of the junction; a read error may be the cause. The chain employs TRBV12-3 or TRBV12-4 and TRBJ2-1; 9 positions agree with TRBD2. CDR3 length equals 16 residues. CDR3 in amino acids: CASSFRGGAPYNGQFF. In DNA form, the CDR3 reads TGTGCCAGCAGTTTCCGCGGGGGGGCCCCCTACAATGGGCAGTTCTTC.

This clonotype was detected ten times or more. The chain links TRBV7-2 to TRBJ1-5, with 9 bases that match TRBD1. The trim removed 2 bases at V and 3 bases at J, leaving 5 bases unmatched. Germline V gives CDR1 SGHTA, CDR2 FQGNSA. CDR3 size: 16 residues. The CDR3 coding sequence is TGTGCCAGCAGCTTAAGGACAGGGGAGGACAATCAGCCCCAGCATTTT. This encodes CASSLRTGEDNQPQHF.

This clonotype was seen at least ten times. The chain combines TRBV11-2 with TRBJ1-6, with D uncertain. The CDR3 extends over 16 amino acids. Trimming removed 1 base at V and 10 bases at J, with 17 bases between. The germline V gene encodes CDR1 SGHAT and CDR2 FQNNGV. DNA for the CDR3: TGTGCCAGCAGCTTAGGGGCGGCCGGGATTTTCTCACCCCTCCACTTT. This gives the protein CASSLGAAGIFSPLHF.

The chain couples TRBV7-2 to TRBJ2-7; D unresolved. This CDR3 comprises 14 residues. The germline V gene encodes CDR1 SGHTA and CDR2 FQGNSA. Trimming stripped 5 bases from V and 4 bases from J, with 15 bases between. This chain's CDR3 is CASSVKRPEYEQYF. CDR3 nucleotides: TGTGCCAGCAGCGTAAAGCGTCCAGAGTACGAGCAGTACTTC.

Note on this clonotype: A single base separates this from a much larger clone, so it may be a read error. The CDR3 does not close with the conserved phenylalanine or tryptophan, likely indicating a read error. The DNA is omitted, as the CDR3 cannot be located on it reliably, and the CDR3 follows TCRdb's listing. CDR3 region: CASRIQGVGNYGYTL. V is TRBV3-2 and J is TRBJ1-2; the DNA was not compared with TRBD1, the D call given in the table. TRBV3-2 counts as a pseudogene. Counting both end residues, the CDR3 totals 15 amino acids.

This clonotype was observed at least ten times. The chain employs TRBV5-5 and TRBJ2-5; D is possibly TRBD1 (6 bases). Per the germline V gene, CDR1 is SGHKS and CDR2 is YYEKEE (reference sequence). Trimming took off 4 bases at V and 5 bases at J, with 15 bases between the two ends. There are 14 residues in the CDR3. In nucleotides, the CDR3 is TGTGCCAGCAGCCCCACTCAGGGGCGGGAGACCCAGTACTTC. Protein: CASSPTQGRETQYF.

This clonotype was seen repeatedly, ten times or more. The genes are TRBV20-1 and TRBJ2-3; no clear D. The CDR3 length is 11 residues. Per germline, CDR1 DFQATT and CDR2 SNEGSKA (reference sequence). V gave up 4 bases and J gave up 6 bases, with 8 bases separating them. The CDR3 is CSAIDGDTQYF. As DNA, the CDR3 is TGCAGTGCTATTGACGGTGATACGCAGTATTTT.

The CDR3 coding sequence is TGTGCCAGCAGTGTGGCTAACGTCCTGACTTTC. It yields the protein CASSVANVLTF. The chain recombines TRBV2 with TRBJ2-6; D remains ambiguous. Germline V gene data show CDR1 as SNHLY and CDR2 as FYNNEI. The CDR3 contains 11 residues. Trimming stripped 4 bases from V and 10 bases from J, with 5 bases between.

This clonotype was seen a handful of times. V gene TRBV20-1 combines with J gene TRBJ1-2, with a tentative D call TRBD1 (5 bases). The germline CDR1 and CDR2 sequences are DFQATT and SNEGSKA (reference sequence). This CDR3 has 13 amino acids. Trimming stripped 3 bases from V and 4 bases from J, with 12 bases between. CDR3 sequence (DNA): TGCAGTGCTAGTGGTTCCGGGGGCTATGGCTACACCTTC. It yields the protein CSASGSGGYGYTF.

The table lists this clonotype with many counts. V is TRBV9 and J is TRBJ1-3, with D possibly being TRBD1 (6 bases). The CDR3 runs to 18 residues. In germline, CDR1 is SGDLS, CDR2 YYNGEE. Trimming removed 0 bases at V and 0 bases at J, with 16 bases between. CDR3 sequence (DNA): TGTGCCAGCAGCGTAGGATCAGGGGCCACCCTCTCTGGAAACACCATATATTTT. Protein: CASSVGSGATLSGNTIYF.

This clonotype was counted ten times or more. The chain joins TRBV4-2 to TRBJ2-1; 12 bases are a match to TRBD2. This CDR3 has 18 residues. V was clipped by 0 bases and J by 8 bases; unmatched bases: 11. Germline lookup yields CDR1 LGHNA and CDR2 YNFKEQ. CDR3 nucleotide sequence: TGTGCCAGCAGCCAAGAGGTACTTAGGACTAGCGGGGCAGATGAGCAGTTCTTC. Its protein is CASSQEVLRTSGADEQFF.

With regard to this clonotype: This likely comes from a read error, as the CDR3 has no conserved phenylalanine or tryptophan at its end. The chain couples TRBV7-8 to TRBJ2-7; D not certain. The germline V and J ends were trimmed by 5 bases and 3 bases, with 14 bases remaining between them. The CDR3 is 14 residues long. Looked up from germline, CDR1 is SGHVS and CDR2 is FQNEAQ. The CDR3 loop reads CASSLKLAFYEQYL. CDR3 bases: TGTGCCAGCAGCCTTAAGCTGGCCTTCTACGAGCAGTACCTC.

This clonotype was observed at least ten times. The J gene is TRBJ1-3, the V gene TRBV20-1; 8 nucleotides align to TRBD1. The V gene's germline CDR1 is DFQATT and CDR2 SNEGSKA (reference sequence). V shed 0 bases and J 2 bases; nucleotides not matched to a gene: 3. CDR3 length: 15 amino acids. CDR3 in amino acids: CSARDRTGTGNTIYF. CDR3 in DNA: TGCAGTGCTAGAGATAGGACAGGGACTGGAAACACCATATATTTT.

This clonotype appeared many times. This chain joins TRBV6-2 or TRBV6-3 and TRBJ2-6; D gene uncertain. Trimming removed 0 bases from V and 0 bases from J, with 3 bases in between. Germline lookup yields CDR1 MNHEY and CDR2 SVGEGT. CDR3 size: 15 residues. CDR3 nucleotides: TGTGCCAGCAGTTACTCGAGCTCTGGGGCCAACGTCCTGACTTTC. Translated, it gives CASSYSSSGANVLTF.

This clonotype was seen at least ten times. The rearrangement uses TRBV12-5 and TRBJ2-7, with 9 nucleotides matching TRBD1. The germline gives CDR1 LGHNT, CDR2 FRNRAP. J gave up 5 bases and V 3 bases, and 8 bases lay outside the gene matches. The CDR3 is 15 amino acids. The CDR3 coding sequence is TGTGCTAGTGGTTTTTGGGACAGGGTTTCCCACGAGCAGTACTTC. Protein sequence: CASGFWDRVSHEQYF.

A note on this clonotype: A read error may be the cause here, since a much bigger clone is one base away. The V and J genes are TRBV6-5 and TRBJ1-2; the D gene is possibly TRBD1 (5 bases). V was trimmed by 8 bases and J by 3 bases, leaving 10 bases between them. This CDR3 has 12 amino acids. Germline V lookup: CDR1 MNHEY, CDR2 SVGAGI. Here the CDR3 reads CASGPGHYGYTF. Here the CDR3 DNA reads TGTGCCAGCGGTCCAGGGCACTATGGCTACACCTTC.

The chain carries TRBV5-6 and TRBJ1-2; TRBD1 aligns across 7 bases. The germline V gene encodes CDR1 SGHDT and CDR2 YYEEEE. J lost 3 bases, V lost 0 bases, and 2 bases had no gene match. The CDR3 runs to 14 residues. As DNA, the CDR3 is TGTGCCAGCAGCTTGGACAGGGGTGACTATGGCTACACCTTC. This gives the protein CASSLDRGDYGYTF.

There are many counts of this clonotype. The chain couples TRBV10-3 to TRBJ2-1; a possible D gene is TRBD2 (6 bases). Per germline, CDR1 ENHRY and CDR2 SYGVKD. Trimming took 8 bases from V and 0 from J, leaving 11 bases between them. The CDR3 consists of 14 residues. CDR3 amino acids: CAIRSDYSYNEQFF. CDR3 nucleotides: TGTGCCATCCGATCGGACTACTCCTACAATGAGCAGTTCTTC.